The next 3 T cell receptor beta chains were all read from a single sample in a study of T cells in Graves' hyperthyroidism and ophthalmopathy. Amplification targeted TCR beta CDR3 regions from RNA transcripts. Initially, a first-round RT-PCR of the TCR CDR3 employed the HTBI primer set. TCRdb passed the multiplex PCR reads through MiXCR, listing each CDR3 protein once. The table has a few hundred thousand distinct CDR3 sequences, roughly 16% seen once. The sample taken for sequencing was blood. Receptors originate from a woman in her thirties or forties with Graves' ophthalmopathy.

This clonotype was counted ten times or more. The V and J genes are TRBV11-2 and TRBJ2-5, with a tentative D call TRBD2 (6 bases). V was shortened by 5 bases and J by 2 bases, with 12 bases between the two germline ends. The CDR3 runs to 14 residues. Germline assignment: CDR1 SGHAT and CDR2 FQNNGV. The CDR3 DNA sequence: TGTGCCAGCAGCCAGACTAGTTTACAAGAGACCCAGTACTTC. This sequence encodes CASSQTSLQETQYF.

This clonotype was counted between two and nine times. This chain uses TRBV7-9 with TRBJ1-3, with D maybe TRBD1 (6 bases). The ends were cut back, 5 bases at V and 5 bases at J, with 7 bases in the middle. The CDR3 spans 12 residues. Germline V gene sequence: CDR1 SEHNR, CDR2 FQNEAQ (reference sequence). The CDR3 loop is CASSGDRNTIYF. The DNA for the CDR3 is TGTGCCAGCAGCGGGGACAGAAACACCATATATTTT. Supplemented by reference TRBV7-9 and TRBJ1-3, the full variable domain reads DTGVSQNPRHKITKRGQNVTFRCDPISEHNRLYWYRQTLGQGPEFLTYFQNEAQLEKSRLLSDRFSAERPKGSFSTLEIQRTEQGDSAMYLCASSGDRNTIYFGEGSWLTVV.

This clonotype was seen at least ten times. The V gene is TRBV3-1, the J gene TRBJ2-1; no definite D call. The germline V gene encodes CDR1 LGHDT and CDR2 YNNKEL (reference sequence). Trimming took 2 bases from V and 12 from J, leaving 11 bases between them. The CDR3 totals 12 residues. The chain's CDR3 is CASSQLSSGQFF. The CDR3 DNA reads TGTGCCAGCAGCCAATTATCGTCGGGGCAGTTCTTC.